The T cell receptor (beta chain) described here comes from a study of cytomegalovirus exposure and HLA in healthy donors. This cohort consisted of healthy bone marrow donors. Comments on this clone: Its antigen is still unknown.

Primers: 60 Vbeta forward and 13 Jbeta reverse. TCRdb's copy holds only in-frame clones and misses some; the assay was immunoSEQ multiplex PCR. The sample holds over 150,000 clones, around 80% seen once. Whole-study findings and limits: A later analysis appeared to link common viral pathogens to several of the most significant clusters.

This sequence was found in a man aged 40-49 years in good health and CMV-seronegative. Sequenced material: PBMCs.

CDR3 region: CASSRTGANQPQHF. For the CDR3, the DNA is TGTGCCAGCAGTAGAACAGGGGCGAATCAGCCCCAGCATTTT. The chain joins TRBV6-5 to TRBJ1-5, with 7 bases identical to TRBD1. Germline V gene lookup returns CDR1 MNHEY and CDR2 SVGAGI. This CDR3 contains 14 residues. V shed 5 bases and J 4 bases; nucleotides not matched to a gene: 5.